This is a list of T cell receptor beta chains from one sample in a study of identical twins. TCRdb reanalysed the 5' RACE reads using MiXCR and keeps one entry per CDR3 protein. The repertoire includes hundreds of thousands of distinct CDR3 sequences, roughly 20% of them detected once, and 4% to 4.5% sits in the top ten. This sample was shared with a second study, whose subject was T cells expressing NK-cell markers.

The sample comprised PBMCs. The receptors here all came from a woman between 18 and 30 years old in good health. Both conserved end residues are part of each CDR3.

v_gene	j_gene	len	CDR3aa
TRBV2	TRBJ2-7	15	CASSPSTPGLAGPRF
TRBV20-1	TRBJ1-4	13	CSAPGQGGEKLFF
TRBV29-1	TRBJ2-3	12	CSVVPGTDTQYF
TRBV6-5	TRBJ2-4	15	CASSYSQGSKNIQYF
TRBV29-1	TRBJ2-1	13	CSVEGVKINEQFF
TRBV12-3/TRBV12-4	TRBJ2-3	12	CASSQTDSAQYF
TRBV20-1	TRBJ2-5	14	CSARPTMGGGTQYF
TRBV5-8	TRBJ1-5	14	CASSLSWEDQPQHF
TRBV15	TRBJ2-7	15	CATSRVGAVGYEQYF
TRBV2	TRBJ2-1	15	CASHLTLGGLNEQFF
TRBV12-3/TRBV12-4	TRBJ1-5	15	CASSLGLLSNQPQHF
TRBV30	TRBJ2-5	12	CALDPSGETQYF
TRBV5-1	TRBJ2-7	18	CASSSLPGYSGGADEQYF
TRBV20-1	TRBJ1-1	13	CSARVEGDTEAFF
TRBV7-2	TRBJ1-1	15	CASSLGVSRGTEAFF
TRBV5-1	TRBJ2-7	17	CASSPIPGQGKTYEQYF
TRBV20-1	TRBJ1-2	14	CSARDPREDSRYTF
TRBV20-1	TRBJ1-1	13	CSATGTGSREAFF
TRBV7-7	TRBJ2-3	13	CAAARGFGDTQYF
TRBV5-5	TRBJ2-7	16	CASSLFLVWFSHEQYF
TRBV20-1	TRBJ2-1	18	CSARDQAGLIILYNEQFF
TRBV12-3/TRBV12-4	TRBJ2-7	17	CASSLGSLSFSGYEQYF
TRBV20-1	TRBJ2-7	15	CSAGTTSGREYEQYF
TRBV15	TRBJ2-3	13	CATSRNRADTQYF
TRBV12-3/TRBV12-4	TRBJ2-3	14	CASSTSGTGDTQYF
TRBV5-6	TRBJ2-2	15	CASSLRDRRTGELFF
TRBV12-3/TRBV12-4	TRBJ2-1	12	CASKQQSSWQFF
TRBV12-3/TRBV12-4	TRBJ1-2	12	CASSFSSYGYTF
TRBV2	TRBJ2-3	12	CASSDEGATQYF
TRBV10-1	TRBJ2-7	16	CASSEDSQTGPYEQYF
TRBV6-5	TRBJ2-4	15	CASSSLDRGHNIQYF
TRBV20-1	TRBJ2-1	12	CSALSGSNEQFF
TRBV10-1	TRBJ2-3	15	CASSEGSGPTDTQYF
TRBV20-1	TRBJ1-3	14	CSASGIYSGNTIYF
TRBV3-1	TRBJ2-7	14	CASSQVPGIDEQYF
TRBV3-1	TRBJ2-7	12	CASSQFPYEQYF
TRBV20-1	TRBJ2-2	18	CSASPTPGLGVNTGELFF
TRBV10-3	TRBJ2-3	15	CAISESENEPGGQYF
TRBV4-1	TRBJ2-5	15	CASSRGGTVQETQYF
TRBV20-1	TRBJ2-7	14	CSASRDRVSYEQYF
TRBV20-1	TRBJ2-3	14	CSLSPGLKLDTQYF
TRBV20-1	TRBJ2-1	15	CSAAYSGSPAGEQFF
TRBV20-1	TRBJ2-3	15	CSARHFRGSTDTQYF
TRBV29-1	TRBJ2-7	11	CSALADYEQYF
TRBV7-2	TRBJ2-3	14	CASSLKSMASTQYF
TRBV12-3/TRBV12-4	TRBJ2-1	15	CASSFPSGSYNEQFF
TRBV5-1	TRBJ2-7	14	CASSSGDSSYEQYF
TRBV27	TRBJ2-7	11	CASSNSHEQYF
TRBV6-5	TRBJ1-5	15	CASSSRRQLNQPQHF
TRBV20-1	TRBJ2-1	14	CSARGPGVTNEQFF